A single sample is the source of the 27 T cell receptor beta chains below, sequenced in a study of blood T cell repertoires in COVID-19. Clones were read by immunoSEQ multiplex PCR, and TCRdb kept only the in-frame ones, dropping some. The table records under 450,000 clones, approximately 87% of them present only once. The sample was PBMCs or T cells enriched from blood (not recorded which). These receptors were collected from a man between 25 and 39 years old who had recovered from COVID-19.

This clone was detected only a few times. The chain combines TRBV11-3 with TRBJ1-4; 10 bases fit TRBD1. The CDR3 runs 16 residues. Germline-derived CDR1 and CDR2 are SGHNT and YENEEA. V trimming: 5 bases; J trimming: 1 base; junction bases outside the gene matches: 4. The CDR3 reads CASSLGQGETNEKLFF. Here the CDR3 DNA reads TGTGCCAGCAGCCTTGGACAGGGGGAAACTAATGAAAAACTGTTTTTT.

In this sample, this clone turned up once. The chain links TRBV3-1 (or the pseudogene TRBV3-2) to TRBJ2-2; tentatively, D is TRBD1 (6 bases). The CDR3 extends over 15 amino acids. The V gene's germline CDR1 is LGHDT and CDR2 YNNKEL (reference sequence). The V end lost 2 bases, the J end lost 4 bases, and 11 bases lay between the germline ends. The CDR3 DNA sequence: TGTGCCAGCAGCCAAAGGGGGTCCGGCACCGGGGAGCTGTTTTTT. The encoded protein is CASSQRGSGTGELFF.

This chain uses TRBV6-5 with TRBJ1-1; the D is unclear. The germline gives CDR1 MNHEY, CDR2 SVGAGI. CDR3 size: 14 residues. V lost 6 bases and J lost 4, with 15 bases in between. The CDR3 reads CASSARWAGTEAFF. In DNA form, the CDR3 reads TGTGCCAGCAGCGCACGGTGGGCAGGCACTGAAGCTTTCTTT.

The chain combines TRBV4-1 with TRBJ2-2; 7 bases are shared with TRBD2. The CDR3 runs 14 residues. Germline CDR1 is MGHRA and CDR2 is YSYEKL. V dropped 4 bases and J dropped 7; count of bases not matched to a gene: 6. CDR3 region: CASSRYGGNGELFF. DNA for the CDR3: TGCGCCAGCAGCCGGTACGGGGGGAACGGGGAGCTGTTTTTT.

In the case of this clone: Other DNA sequences in the sample encode the same CDR3. V gene TRBV9 combines with J gene TRBJ1-5, with D uncertain. The germline V and J ends were trimmed by 2 bases and 2 bases, with 8 bases remaining between them. The CDR3 covers 14 residues. CDR1 SGDLS and CDR2 YYNGEE come from the germline V gene. The CDR3: CASSVGAGNQPQHF. In DNA form, the CDR3 reads TGTGCCAGCAGCGTTGGTGCGGGCAATCAGCCCCAGCATTTT.

The V and J genes are TRBV5-6 and TRBJ2-1, with TRBD1 identical over 8 bases. J gave up 9 bases and V 4 bases, and 9 bases lay outside the gene matches. Per the germline V gene, CDR1 is SGHDT and CDR2 is YYEEEE. The CDR3 consists of 14 residues. The CDR3 region is CASSLRQGLGEQFF. In nucleotides, the CDR3 is TGTGCCAGCAGCCTCCGACAGGGGCTGGGTGAGCAGTTCTTC.

The chain is built from TRBV6-7 and TRBJ2-7, with D possibly TRBD2 on 5 matching bases. TRBV6-7 belongs to the ORF category, with a function that is uncertain. This CDR3 has 16 residues. Between the trimmed V and J ends, which lost 7 bases and 3 bases, there was a span of 22 bases. CDR3 nucleotides: TGTGCCAGCATTATTACGTGGGCGCCCCGGGGCTACGAGCAGTACTTC. Translated: CASIITWAPRGYEQYF.

The chain carries TRBV4-3 and TRBJ1-1, with D maybe TRBD1 (5 bases). Trimming removed 4 bases from V and 3 bases from J, with 12 bases in between. Germline lookup yields CDR1 LGHNA and CDR2 YSLEER. The length of the CDR3 is 14 residues. The CDR3 DNA is TGCGCCAGCAGCCCCAGGGTCTTAGACACTGAAGCTTTCTTT. Amino acids: CASSPRVLDTEAFF.

The chain carries TRBV18 and TRBJ2-7; TRBD1 agrees at 7 bases. This CDR3 comprises 15 residues. Germline CDR1 reads KGHSH; CDR2 reads LQKENI. Trimming at V came to 0 bases and at J to 1 base, leaving 3 bases not matched to a gene. DNA of the CDR3: TGTGCCAGCTCACCACCGGACAGGCCTTCCTACGAGCAGTACTTC. Translation: CASSPPDRPSYEQYF.

The chain has TRBV5-6 and TRBJ1-2, with D perhaps TRBD1 (6 bases). The CDR3 contains 14 residues. Germline CDR1 reads SGHDT; CDR2 reads YYEEEE. V was trimmed by 0 bases and J by 3 bases, leaving 9 bases between them. The CDR3 here is CASSLDRADYGYTF. CDR3 in DNA: TGTGCCAGCAGCTTGGACAGGGCTGACTATGGCTACACCTTC.

With regard to this clone: The same CDR3 also results from other DNA sequences found in this sample. The chain carries TRBV5-1 and TRBJ1-1; TRBD1 agrees at 7 bases. Germline V gives CDR1 SGHRS, CDR2 YFSETQ. CDR3 length: 14 residues. Trimming took 2 bases from V and 1 from J; bases not matched to a gene: 2. The DNA for the CDR3 is TGCGCCAGCAGCTTAGGGACAGCGAACACTGAAGCTTTCTTT. This gives the protein CASSLGTANTEAFF.

This chain links TRBV10-2 with TRBJ1-2, with TRBD1 matching 10 bases. J was trimmed by 4 bases and V by 0 bases; bases with no gene match: 11. Germline V CDR1 and CDR2: WSHSY, SAAADI. The CDR3 extends over 18 amino acids. The CDR3: CASSESYVTRTGGYGYTF. CDR3 nucleotide sequence: TGCGCCAGCAGTGAGTCCTACGTAACTCGGACAGGGGGCTATGGCTACACCTTC.

The V call is TRBV14, the J call TRBJ2-7, with TRBD2 matching over 9 bases. Germline assignment: CDR1 SGHDN and CDR2 FVKESK. V dropped 1 base and J dropped 3; count of bases not matched to a gene: 10. This CDR3 spans 17 amino acids. The CDR3 bases are TGTGCCAGCAGCCAAGTTTTAGTAGCGGGGGCGATCTACGAGCAGTACTTC. Encoded protein: CASSQVLVAGAIYEQYF.

Turning to this clone: Other DNA sequences from this sample encode an identical CDR3 as well. The chain has TRBV7-9 and TRBJ1-1; D gene uncertain. Germline lookup yields CDR1 SEHNR and CDR2 FQNEAQ (reference sequence). V shed 5 bases and J shed 5 bases, with 9 bases lying between them. The CDR3 is 12 residues long. CDR3 in amino acids: CASSPRGTEAFF. CDR3 nucleotide sequence: TGTGCCAGCAGCCCCAGAGGTACTGAAGCTTTCTTT.

The chain couples TRBV6-5 to TRBJ2-6; tentative D call: TRBD1 (5 bases). Looked up from germline, CDR1 is MNHEY and CDR2 is SVGAGI. The V and J ends lost 6 bases and 2 bases respectively, with 11 bases between them. This CDR3 has 15 amino acids. CDR3 bases: TGTGCCAGCAGAACCGACAGTGCTGGGGCCAACGTCCTGACTTTC. Translating it yields CASRTDSAGANVLTF.

The J gene is TRBJ2-4, the V gene TRBV19; 9 bases match TRBD2. V trimming: 3 bases; J trimming: 6 bases; junction bases outside the gene matches: 3. The V gene's germline CDR1 is LNHDA and CDR2 SQIVND (reference sequence). This CDR3 contains 14 residues. The CDR3: CASSMLAGINIQYF. DNA of the CDR3: TGTGCCAGTAGTATGCTAGCGGGGATAAACATTCAGTACTTC.

V is TRBV27 and J is TRBJ1-1, with D possibly being TRBD1 (6 bases). The length of the CDR3 is 13 residues. V lost 8 bases, J lost 1 base, and 11 bases lay in between. The germline CDR1 and CDR2 sequences are MNHEY and SMNVEV (reference sequence). The CDR3 is CASRQVSNTEAFF. The CDR3 DNA follows: TGTGCCAGCCGACAGGTTTCGAACACTGAAGCTTTCTTT.

This clone came up a few times. The chain combines TRBV19 with TRBJ1-5, with a possible D match to TRBD1 (6 bases). Germline V CDR1 and CDR2: LNHDA, SQIVND (reference sequence). This CDR3 is 14 amino acids long. V gave up 5 bases and J gave up 6 bases, with 14 bases separating them. CDR3 in amino acids: CASSAPGGRQPQHF. The DNA for the CDR3 is TGTGCCAGTAGTGCCCCGGGGGGGCGTCAGCCCCAGCATTTT.

V gene TRBV27 combines with J gene TRBJ1-5; 8 bases are a match to TRBD1. The germline V gene encodes CDR1 MNHEY and CDR2 SMNVEV (reference sequence). The CDR3 totals 15 residues. J was trimmed by 1 base and V by 6 bases; bases with no gene match: 5. CDR3 sequence reads: CASRPGGLSNQPQHF. The CDR3 region has the DNA TGTGCCAGCAGGCCAGGGGGCCTAAGCAATCAGCCCCAGCATTTT.

The gene calls are TRBV7-2 and TRBJ2-1; 10 nucleotides match TRBD2. V dropped 4 bases and J dropped 4; count of bases not matched to a gene: 10. CDR1 SGHTA and CDR2 FQGNSA come from the germline V gene. The length of the CDR3 is 17 residues. The CDR3 bases are TGTGCCAGCAGCTCTTCAACACTAGCGGGGTTTTACAATGAGCAGTTCTTC. Translated: CASSSSTLAGFYNEQFF.

This clone was detected a few times. This chain connects TRBV6-5 to TRBJ2-7; D is unclear. Between the trimmed V and J ends, which lost 0 bases and 7 bases, there was a span of 10 bases. The CDR3 loop spans 13 amino acids. Germline assignment: CDR1 MNHEY and CDR2 SVGAGI. This CDR3 is CASSYSVRREQYF. In nucleotides, the CDR3 is TGTGCCAGCAGTTACTCGGTGCGGCGAGAGCAGTACTTC.

The sample holds one count of this clone. The V gene is TRBV12-1, the J gene TRBJ1-1. TRBV12-1 is termed a pseudogene. The CDR3 has 11 residues. CDR3: CASSLIGSSLF. As DNA, the CDR3 is TGTGCCAGCAGCTTAATCGGGTCCTCACTCTTT.

V and J are TRBV2 and TRBJ2-5; perhaps TRBD2 as D (6 bases). V lost 2 bases and J lost 5, with 12 bases in between. The CDR3 length is 14 residues. The V gene's germline CDR1 is SNHLY and CDR2 FYNNEI. CDR3: CASSETGGPETQYF. CDR3 nucleotides: TGTGCCAGCAGTGAAACAGGAGGGCCCGAGACCCAGTACTTC.

V is TRBV7-8 and J is TRBJ1-4; D not resolved. Trimming stripped 1 base from V and 10 bases from J, with 13 bases between. Germline CDR1 and CDR2: SGHVS and FQNEAQ. CDR3 length: 14 amino acids. The CDR3 sequence is CASSLDILAAKLFF. CDR3 sequence (DNA): TGTGCCAGCAGCTTAGACATTTTAGCCGCAAAACTGTTTTTT.

The chain uses TRBV7-2 and TRBJ2-1; a possible D gene is TRBD2 (6 bases). The length of the CDR3 is 16 residues. Germline CDR1 reads SGHTA; CDR2 reads FQGNSA. V lost 6 bases to trimming and J lost 0 bases, with 15 bases between them. The CDR3 DNA sequence: TGTGCCAGCAGTCTGACTAGTTTGAGCTCCTACAATGAGCAGTTCTTC. This translates into CASSLTSLSSYNEQFF.

This clone appeared a few times. The rearrangement uses TRBV30 and TRBJ1-3; TRBD1 might be the D (5 bases). Germline CDR1 and CDR2: GTSNPN and SVGIG (reference sequence). V lost 1 base and J lost 0, with 13 bases in between. The length of the CDR3 is 16 residues. This chain's CDR3 is CAWSGLGGTSGNTIYF. CDR3 nucleotide sequence: TGTGCCTGGAGTGGACTCGGGGGGACCTCTGGAAACACCATATATTTT.

V gene TRBV30 combines with J gene TRBJ1-3; D uncertain. Germline V gene lookup returns CDR1 GTSNPN and CDR2 SVGIG (reference sequence). The CDR3 has 15 residues. V was cut by 4 bases and J by 8 bases, with 21 bases left in between. The chain's CDR3 is CAWMGRMYPRDTIYF. CDR3 in DNA: TGTGCCTGGATGGGGAGGATGTATCCGAGGGACACCATATATTTT.